This TCR beta chain was identified during a study of T cell repertoires in cytomegalovirus infection. At the level of the study: Researchers turned to recently identified HLA-C-restricted CMV epitopes as well as well-studied HLA-B-restricted ones. Through public TCR beta signatures, both CMV infection and matching HLA type were indicated.

In its sample, this clonotype was seen a few times. The antigen is not known. Regarding the study as a whole: Cumulative frequency (of public TCR beta family members) identified carriers of CMV plus the relevant HLA. The ex vivo response was dominated by HLA-C-restricted CMV-specific TCR beta clonotypes.

The CDR3 sequence is 15 residues long. The V end lost 7 bases, the J end lost 2 bases, and 15 bases lay between the germline ends. The V gene's germline CDR1 is LNHDA and CDR2 SQIVND (reference sequence). One entry per CDR3 protein results from TCRdb running MiXCR on the reads. Found here are 370,000 or so distinct CDR3 sequences, 34% of them singletons; the top ten hold roughly 14%. The J gene is TRBJ1-5, the V gene TRBV19; D unresolved. The sequences come from cultured PBMCs, collected from culture after CMV antigen stimulation. This TCR was sampled from a human donor in good health (CMV status not recorded). Some clones in this sample may be carry-over from other donors' samples. CDR3 amino acids: CASTHIGDGNQPQHF. CDR3 in DNA: TGTGCCAGTACCCATATAGGAGATGGCAATCAGCCCCAGCATTTT.